Following are 2 T cell receptor beta chains from one sample sequenced in a study of B cell selection in AIRE deficiency. Regulatory T cells were sorted as CD4+CD25hiCD127low/negative cells. Only in-frame clones appear in the TCRdb table, and some are missing; sequencing was by immunoSEQ multiplex PCR. The sample holds about 21,000 clones, about 95% seen once. Material for sequencing was Tregs sorted from PBMCs. Receptors originate from a human donor with AIRE deficiency.

This CDR3 reads CASSLTSYNSPLHF. Written as DNA, the CDR3 is TGTGCCAGCAGTTTGACAAGCTATAATTCACCCCTCCACTTT. The chain uses TRBV6-6 and TRBJ1-6, with no clear D. V was clipped by 4 bases and J by 3 bases, with 7 bases between them. The CDR3 runs to 14 residues. CDR1 is MNHNY and CDR2 is SVGAGI in the germline V gene (reference sequence).

The V call is TRBV30, the J call TRBJ2-5, with D hard to call. Trimming removed 4 bases from V and 5 bases from J, with 14 bases in between. CDR1 is GTSNPN and CDR2 is SVGIG in the germline V gene (reference sequence). This CDR3 has 13 amino acids. CDR3 nucleotide sequence: TGTGCCTGGACGACTCGTAGCCTGGAGACCCAGTACTTC. Its protein is CAWTTRSLETQYF.